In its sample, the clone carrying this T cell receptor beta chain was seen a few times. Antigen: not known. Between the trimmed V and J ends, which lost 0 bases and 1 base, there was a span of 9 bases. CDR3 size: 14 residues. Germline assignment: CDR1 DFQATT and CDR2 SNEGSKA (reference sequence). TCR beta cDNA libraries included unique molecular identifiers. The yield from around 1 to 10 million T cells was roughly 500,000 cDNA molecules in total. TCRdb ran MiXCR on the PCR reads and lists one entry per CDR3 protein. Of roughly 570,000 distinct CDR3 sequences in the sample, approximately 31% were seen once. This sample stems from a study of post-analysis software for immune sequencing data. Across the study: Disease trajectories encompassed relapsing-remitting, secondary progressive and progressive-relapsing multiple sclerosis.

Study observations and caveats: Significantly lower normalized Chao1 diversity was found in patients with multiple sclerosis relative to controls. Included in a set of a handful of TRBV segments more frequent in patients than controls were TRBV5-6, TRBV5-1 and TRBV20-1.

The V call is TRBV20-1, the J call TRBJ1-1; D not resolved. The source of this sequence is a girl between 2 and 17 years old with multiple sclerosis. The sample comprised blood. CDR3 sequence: CSARDRRWNTEAFF. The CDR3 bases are TGCAGTGCTAGAGATAGGAGGTGGAACACTGAAGCTTTCTTT.